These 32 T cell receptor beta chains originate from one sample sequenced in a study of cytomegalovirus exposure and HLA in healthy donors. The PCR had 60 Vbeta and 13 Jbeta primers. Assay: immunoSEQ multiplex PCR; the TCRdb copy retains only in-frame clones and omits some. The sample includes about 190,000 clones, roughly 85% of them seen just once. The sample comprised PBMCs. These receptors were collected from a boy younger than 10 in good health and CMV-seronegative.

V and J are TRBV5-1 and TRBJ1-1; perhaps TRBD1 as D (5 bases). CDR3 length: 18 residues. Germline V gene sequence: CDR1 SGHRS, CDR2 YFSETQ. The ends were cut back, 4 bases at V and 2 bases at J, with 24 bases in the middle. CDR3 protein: CASSDIPLWDGGNTEAFF. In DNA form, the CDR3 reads TGCGCCAGCAGCGACATACCCCTTTGGGACGGGGGAAACACTGAAGCTTTCTTT.

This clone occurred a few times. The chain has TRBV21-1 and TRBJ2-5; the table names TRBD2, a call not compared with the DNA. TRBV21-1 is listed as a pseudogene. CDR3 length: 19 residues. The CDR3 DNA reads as TGTGCCAGCAGCAAAGAGGGAAGGTGTAGCGGGATAATGGGGGAGACCCAGTACTTC. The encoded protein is CASSKEGRCSGIMGETQYF.

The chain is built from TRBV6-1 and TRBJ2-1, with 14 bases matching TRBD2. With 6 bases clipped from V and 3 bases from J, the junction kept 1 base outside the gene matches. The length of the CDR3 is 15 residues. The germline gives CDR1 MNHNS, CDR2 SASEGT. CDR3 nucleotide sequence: TGTGCCAGCAGCGGGACTAGCGGGAGCTACAATGAGCAGTTCTTC. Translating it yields CASSGTSGSYNEQFF.

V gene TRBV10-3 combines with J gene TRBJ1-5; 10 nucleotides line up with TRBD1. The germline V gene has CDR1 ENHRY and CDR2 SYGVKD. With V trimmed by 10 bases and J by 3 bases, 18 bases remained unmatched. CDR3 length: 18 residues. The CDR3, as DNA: TGTGCCACCTGGCCCGGGACAGGGGAGTTTAGGTCCAATCAGCCCCAGCATTTT. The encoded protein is CATWPGTGEFRSNQPQHF.

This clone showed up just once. CDR3: CASSKGRGSSGNTIYF. The CDR3, as DNA: TGTGCCAGCAGCAAAGGTCGGGGAAGCTCTGGAAACACCATATATTTT. This chain uses TRBV21-1 with TRBJ1-3. TRBV21-1 is an annotated pseudogene. The CDR3 consists of 16 residues.

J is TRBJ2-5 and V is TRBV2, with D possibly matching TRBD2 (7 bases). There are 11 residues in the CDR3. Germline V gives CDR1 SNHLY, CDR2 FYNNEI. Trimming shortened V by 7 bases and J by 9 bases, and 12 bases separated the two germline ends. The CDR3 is CASTGGRAQYF. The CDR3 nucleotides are TGTGCCAGCACCGGGGGGCGGGCCCAGTACTTC.

The CDR3 protein is CASSPSSVNYGYTF. The CDR3 DNA sequence: TGTGCCAGCTCACCATCTTCAGTGAACTATGGCTACACCTTC. V is TRBV18 and J is TRBJ1-2; no clear D gene. V lost 2 bases and J 2 bases, leaving 9 bases between the germline ends. The germline gives CDR1 KGHSH, CDR2 LQKENI. The CDR3 extends over 14 amino acids.

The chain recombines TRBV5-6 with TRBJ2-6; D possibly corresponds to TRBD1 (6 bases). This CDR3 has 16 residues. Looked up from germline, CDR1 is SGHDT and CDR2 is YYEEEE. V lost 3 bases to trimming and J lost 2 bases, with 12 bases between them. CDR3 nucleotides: TGTGCCAGCAGCTCACAGGGATCAGCTGGGGCCAACGTCCTGACTTTC. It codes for CASSSQGSAGANVLTF.

CDR3 bases: TGCAGCGCTAGGACAGGGGGCCCTTCTAATGGGGAACTGTTTTTT. It translates to CSARTGGPSNGELFF. The chain couples TRBV29-1 to TRBJ1-4; 11 bases map to TRBD1. Germline CDR1 and CDR2: SQVTM and ANQGSEA. The CDR3 sequence is 15 residues long. J was trimmed by 12 bases and V by 7 bases; bases with no gene match: 16.

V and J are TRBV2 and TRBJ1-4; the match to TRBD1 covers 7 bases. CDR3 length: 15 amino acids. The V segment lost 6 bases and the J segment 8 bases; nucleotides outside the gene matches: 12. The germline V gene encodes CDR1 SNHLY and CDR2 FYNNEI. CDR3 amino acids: CASRATTGVEEKLFF. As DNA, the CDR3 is TGTGCCAGCAGGGCCACTACAGGGGTAGAGGAAAAACTGTTTTTT.

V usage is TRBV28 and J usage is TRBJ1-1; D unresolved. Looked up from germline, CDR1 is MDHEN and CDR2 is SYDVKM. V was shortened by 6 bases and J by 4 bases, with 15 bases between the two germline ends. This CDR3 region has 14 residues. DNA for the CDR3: TGTGCCAGCAGCCCCGTGAGGGCGGGCACTGAAGCTTTCTTT. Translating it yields CASSPVRAGTEAFF.

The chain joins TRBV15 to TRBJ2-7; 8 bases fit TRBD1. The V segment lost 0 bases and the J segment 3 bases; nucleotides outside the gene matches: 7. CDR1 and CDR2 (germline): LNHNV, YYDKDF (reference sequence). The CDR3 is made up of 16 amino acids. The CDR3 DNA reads TGTGCCACCAGCAGAGATCGATGGGGACAGGACTACGAGCAGTACGTC. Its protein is CATSRDRWGQDYEQYV.

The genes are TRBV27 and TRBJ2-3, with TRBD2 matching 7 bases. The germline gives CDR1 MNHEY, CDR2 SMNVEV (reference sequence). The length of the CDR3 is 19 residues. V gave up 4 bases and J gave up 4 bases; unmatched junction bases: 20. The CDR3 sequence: CASSSPAQRDRLGADTQYF. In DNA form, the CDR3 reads TGTGCCAGCAGTTCCCCCGCCCAGCGGGATCGTCTTGGGGCAGATACGCAGTATTTT.

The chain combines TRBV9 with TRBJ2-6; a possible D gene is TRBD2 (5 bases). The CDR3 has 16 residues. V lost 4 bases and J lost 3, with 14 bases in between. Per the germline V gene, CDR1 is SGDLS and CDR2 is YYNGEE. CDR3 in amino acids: CASSPLAGGGANVLTF. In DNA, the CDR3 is TGTGCCAGCAGCCCACTGGCGGGCGGTGGGGCCAACGTCCTGACTTTC.

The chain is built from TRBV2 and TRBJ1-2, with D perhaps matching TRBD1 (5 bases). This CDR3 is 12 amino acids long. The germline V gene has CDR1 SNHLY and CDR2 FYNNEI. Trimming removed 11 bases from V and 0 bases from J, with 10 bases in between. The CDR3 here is CAAGGTNYGYTF. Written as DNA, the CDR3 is TGTGCCGCGGGGGGGACTAACTATGGCTACACCTTC. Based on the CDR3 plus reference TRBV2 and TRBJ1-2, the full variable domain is EPEVTQTPSHQVTQMGQEVILRCVPISNHLYFYWYRQILGQKVEFLVSFYNNEISEKSEIFDDQFSVERPDGSNFTLKIRSTKLEDSAMYFCAAGGTNYGYTFGSGTRLTVV.

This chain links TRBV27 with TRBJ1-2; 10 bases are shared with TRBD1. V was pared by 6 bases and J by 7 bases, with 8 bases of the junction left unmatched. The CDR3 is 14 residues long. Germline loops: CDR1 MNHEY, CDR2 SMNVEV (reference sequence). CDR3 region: CASSPGQGTVGYTF. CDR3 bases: TGTGCCAGCAGCCCGGGACAGGGGACGGTTGGCTACACCTTC.

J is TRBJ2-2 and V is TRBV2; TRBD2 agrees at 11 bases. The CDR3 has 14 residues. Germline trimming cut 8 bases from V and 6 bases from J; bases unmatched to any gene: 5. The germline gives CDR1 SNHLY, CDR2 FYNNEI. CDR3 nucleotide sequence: TGTGCCAGCGAGACTAGCGGGGTCTCCGGGGAGCTGTTTTTT. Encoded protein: CASETSGVSGELFF.

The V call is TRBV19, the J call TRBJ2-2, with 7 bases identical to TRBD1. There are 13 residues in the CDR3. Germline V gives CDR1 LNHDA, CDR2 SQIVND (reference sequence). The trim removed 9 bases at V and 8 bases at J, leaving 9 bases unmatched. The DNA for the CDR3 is TGTGCCAGCCGGGACAGAAATGGGGGGGAGCTGTTTTTT. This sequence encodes CASRDRNGGELFF.

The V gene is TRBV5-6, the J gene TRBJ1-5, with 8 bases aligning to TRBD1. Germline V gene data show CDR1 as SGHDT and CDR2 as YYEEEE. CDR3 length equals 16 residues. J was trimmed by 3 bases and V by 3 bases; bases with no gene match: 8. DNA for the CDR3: TGTGCCAGCAGCTGGGGACGGGGACAGGTCAATCAGCCCCAGCATTTT. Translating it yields CASSWGRGQVNQPQHF.

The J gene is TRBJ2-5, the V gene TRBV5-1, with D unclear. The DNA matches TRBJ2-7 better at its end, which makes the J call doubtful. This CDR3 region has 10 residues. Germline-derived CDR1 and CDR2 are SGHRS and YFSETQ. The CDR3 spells CAGSNYEQYF. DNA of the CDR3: TGCGCCGGATCAAACTACGAGCAGTACTTC.

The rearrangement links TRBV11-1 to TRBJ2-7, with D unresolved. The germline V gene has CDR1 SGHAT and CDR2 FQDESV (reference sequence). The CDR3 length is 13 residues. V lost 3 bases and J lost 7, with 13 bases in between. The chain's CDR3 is CASSFNLPQEQYF. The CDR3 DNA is TGTGCCAGCAGCTTCAATCTGCCTCAGGAGCAGTACTTC.

Here the CDR3 reads CASSYGGIGNTIYF. The DNA for the CDR3 is TGTGCCAGCAGTTATGGCGGGATCGGAAACACCATATATTTT. V gene TRBV28 combines with J gene TRBJ1-3; D not resolved. The V end lost 4 bases, the J end lost 4 bases, and 11 bases lay between the germline ends. Germline-derived CDR1 and CDR2 are MDHEN and SYDVKM. This CDR3 contains 14 residues.

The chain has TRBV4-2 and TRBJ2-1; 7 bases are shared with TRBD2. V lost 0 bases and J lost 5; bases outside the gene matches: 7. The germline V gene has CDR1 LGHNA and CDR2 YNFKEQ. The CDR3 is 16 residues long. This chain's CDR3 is CASSQEMGRGNNEQFF. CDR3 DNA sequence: TGTGCCAGCAGCCAAGAGATGGGGCGGGGGAACAATGAGCAGTTCTTC.

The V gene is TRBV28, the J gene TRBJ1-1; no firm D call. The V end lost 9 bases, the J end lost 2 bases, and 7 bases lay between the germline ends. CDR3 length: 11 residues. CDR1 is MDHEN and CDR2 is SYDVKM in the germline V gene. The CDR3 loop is CASLANTEAFF. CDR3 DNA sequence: TGTGCCAGTCTAGCAAACACTGAAGCTTTCTTT.

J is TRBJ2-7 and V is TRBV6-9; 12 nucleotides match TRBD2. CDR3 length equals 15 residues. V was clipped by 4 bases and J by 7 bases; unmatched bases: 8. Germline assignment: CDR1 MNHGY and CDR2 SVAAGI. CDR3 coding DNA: TGTGCCAGCAGTTTACTAGCGGGGGGCCCTTTGGAGCAGTACGTC. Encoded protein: CASSLLAGGPLEQYV.

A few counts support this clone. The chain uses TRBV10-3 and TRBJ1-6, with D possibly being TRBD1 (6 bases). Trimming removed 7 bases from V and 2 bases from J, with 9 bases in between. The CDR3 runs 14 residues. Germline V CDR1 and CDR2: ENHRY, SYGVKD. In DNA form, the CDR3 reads TGTGCCATCACCCGGGACACCTATAATTCACCCCTCCACTTT. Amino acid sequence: CAITRDTYNSPLHF.

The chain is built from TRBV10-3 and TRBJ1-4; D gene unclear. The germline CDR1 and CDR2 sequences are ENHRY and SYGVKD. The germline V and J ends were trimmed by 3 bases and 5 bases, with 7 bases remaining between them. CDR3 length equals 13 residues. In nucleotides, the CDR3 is TGTGCCATCAGTGACGGCGGGAATGAAAAACTGTTTTTT. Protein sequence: CAISDGGNEKLFF.

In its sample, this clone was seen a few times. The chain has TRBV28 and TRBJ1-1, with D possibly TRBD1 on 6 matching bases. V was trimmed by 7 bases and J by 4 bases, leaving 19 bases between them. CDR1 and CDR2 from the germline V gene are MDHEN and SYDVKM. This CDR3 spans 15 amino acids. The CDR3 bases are TGTGCCAGCAACATAGCAGGGGCTGGAGGCACTGAAGCTTTCTTT. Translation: CASNIAGAGGTEAFF.

The CDR3 sequence: CASRGRGRTEAFF. CDR3 DNA: TGTGCCAGCAGAGGCAGGGGGCGGACTGAAGCTTTCTTT. The chain combines TRBV28 with TRBJ1-1, with 8 bases identical to TRBD1. V trimming: 6 bases; J trimming: 5 bases; junction bases outside the gene matches: 5. Germline V gene lookup returns CDR1 MDHEN and CDR2 SYDVKM. There are 13 residues in the CDR3.

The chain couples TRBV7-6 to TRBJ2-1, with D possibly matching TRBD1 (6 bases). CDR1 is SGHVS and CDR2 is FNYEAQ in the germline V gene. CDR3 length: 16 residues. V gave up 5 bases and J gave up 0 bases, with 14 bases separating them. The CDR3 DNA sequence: TGTGCCAGCAGCCATGACAGGACTTTCTCCTACAATGAGCAGTTCTTC. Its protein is CASSHDRTFSYNEQFF.

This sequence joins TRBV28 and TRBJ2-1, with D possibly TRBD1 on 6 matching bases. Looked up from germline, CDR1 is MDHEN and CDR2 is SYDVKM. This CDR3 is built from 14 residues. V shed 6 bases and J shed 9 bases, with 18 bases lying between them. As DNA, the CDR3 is TGTGCCAGCAGGCCACAAGAAGACAGGTCTGAGCAGTTCTTC. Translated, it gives CASRPQEDRSEQFF.

The CDR3 sequence is CASSSSQGTSGRALRYF. The CDR3, as DNA: TGTGCCAGCAGTTCCTCTCAGGGGACTAGCGGGAGGGCCCTCAGGTATTTT. The gene calls are TRBV28 and TRBJ2-3, with 16 positions matching TRBD2. CDR1 MDHEN and CDR2 SYDVKM come from the germline V gene. The CDR3 has 17 amino acids. V dropped 4 bases and J dropped 14; count of bases not matched to a gene: 15.